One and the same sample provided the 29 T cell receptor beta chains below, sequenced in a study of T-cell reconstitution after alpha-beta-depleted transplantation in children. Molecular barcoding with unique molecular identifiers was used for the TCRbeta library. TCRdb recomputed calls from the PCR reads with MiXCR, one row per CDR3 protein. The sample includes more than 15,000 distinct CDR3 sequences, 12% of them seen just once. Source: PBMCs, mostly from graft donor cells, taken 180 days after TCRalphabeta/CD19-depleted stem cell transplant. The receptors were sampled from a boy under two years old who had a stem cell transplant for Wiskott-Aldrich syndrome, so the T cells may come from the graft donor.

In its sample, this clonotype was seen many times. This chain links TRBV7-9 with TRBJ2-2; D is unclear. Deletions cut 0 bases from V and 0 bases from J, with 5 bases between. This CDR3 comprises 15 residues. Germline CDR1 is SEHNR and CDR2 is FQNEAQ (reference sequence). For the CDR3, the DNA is TGTGCCAGCAGCTTAGCATTGACGAACACCGGGGAGCTGTTTTTT. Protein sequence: CASSLALTNTGELFF.

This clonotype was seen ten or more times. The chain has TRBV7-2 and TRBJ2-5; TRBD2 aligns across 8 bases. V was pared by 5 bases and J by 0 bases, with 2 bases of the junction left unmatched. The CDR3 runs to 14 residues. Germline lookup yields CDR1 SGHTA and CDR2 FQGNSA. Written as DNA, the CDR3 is TGTGCCAGCAGCCTTAGCGGGGACCAAGAGACCCAGTACTTC. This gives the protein CASSLSGDQETQYF.

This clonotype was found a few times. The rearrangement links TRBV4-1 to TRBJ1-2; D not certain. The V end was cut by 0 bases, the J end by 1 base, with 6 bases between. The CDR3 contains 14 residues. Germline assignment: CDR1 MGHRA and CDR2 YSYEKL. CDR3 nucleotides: TGCGCCAGCAGCCAAGACGGAGTTAACTATGGCTACACCTTC. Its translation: CASSQDGVNYGYTF.

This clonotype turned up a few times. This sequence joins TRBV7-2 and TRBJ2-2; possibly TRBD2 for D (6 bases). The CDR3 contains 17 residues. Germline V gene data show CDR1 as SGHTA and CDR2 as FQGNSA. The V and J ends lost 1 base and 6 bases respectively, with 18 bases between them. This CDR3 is CASSLVSGGKVSGELFF. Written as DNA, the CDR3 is TGTGCCAGCAGCTTAGTCTCCGGCGGGAAGGTGTCCGGGGAGCTGTTTTTT.

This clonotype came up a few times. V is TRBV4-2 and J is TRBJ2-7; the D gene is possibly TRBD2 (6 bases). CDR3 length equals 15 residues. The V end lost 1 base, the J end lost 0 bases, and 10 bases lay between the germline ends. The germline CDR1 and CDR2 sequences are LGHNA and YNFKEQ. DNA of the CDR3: TGTGCCAGCAGCCAAGCGGGAGCCTCCTCCTACGAGCAGTACTTC. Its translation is CASSQAGASSYEQYF.

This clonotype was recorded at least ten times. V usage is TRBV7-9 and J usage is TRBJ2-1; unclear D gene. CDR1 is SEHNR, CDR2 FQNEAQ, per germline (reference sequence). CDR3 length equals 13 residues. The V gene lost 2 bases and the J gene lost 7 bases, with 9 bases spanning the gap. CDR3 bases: TGTGCCAGCAGCTTACGAGGTGGGAATGAGCAGTTCTTC. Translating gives CASSLRGGNEQFF. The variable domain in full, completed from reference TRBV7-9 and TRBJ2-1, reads DTGVSQNPRHKITKRGQNVTFRCDPISEHNRLYWYRQTLGQGPEFLTYFQNEAQLEKSRLLSDRFSAERPKGSFSTLEIQRTEQGDSAMYLCASSLRGGNEQFFGPGTRLTVL.

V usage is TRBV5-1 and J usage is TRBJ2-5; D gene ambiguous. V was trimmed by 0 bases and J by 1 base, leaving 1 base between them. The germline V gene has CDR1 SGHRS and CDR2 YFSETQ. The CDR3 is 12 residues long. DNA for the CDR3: TGCGCCAGCAGCTTGGTCCAAGAGACCCAGTACTTC. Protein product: CASSLVQETQYF.

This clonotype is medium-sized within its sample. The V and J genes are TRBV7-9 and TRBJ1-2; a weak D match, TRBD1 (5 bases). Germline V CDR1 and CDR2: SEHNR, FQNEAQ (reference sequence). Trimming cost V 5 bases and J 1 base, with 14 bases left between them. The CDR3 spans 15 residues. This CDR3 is CASSPSWDDNYGYTF. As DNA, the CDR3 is TGTGCCAGCAGCCCGTCGTGGGACGATAACTATGGCTACACCTTC.

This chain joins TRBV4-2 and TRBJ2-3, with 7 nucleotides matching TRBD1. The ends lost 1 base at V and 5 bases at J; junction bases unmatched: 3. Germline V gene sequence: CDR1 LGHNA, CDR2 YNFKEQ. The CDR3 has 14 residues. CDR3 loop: CASSQVRQGDTQYF. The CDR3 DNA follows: TGTGCCAGCAGCCAAGTTCGACAGGGAGATACGCAGTATTTT.

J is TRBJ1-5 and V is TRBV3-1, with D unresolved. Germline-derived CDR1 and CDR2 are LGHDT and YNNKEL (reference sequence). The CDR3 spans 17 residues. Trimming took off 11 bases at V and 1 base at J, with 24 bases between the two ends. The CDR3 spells CACTQGPGDPSNQPQHF. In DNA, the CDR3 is TGTGCCTGCACCCAAGGTCCCGGGGATCCCAGCAATCAGCCCCAGCATTTT.

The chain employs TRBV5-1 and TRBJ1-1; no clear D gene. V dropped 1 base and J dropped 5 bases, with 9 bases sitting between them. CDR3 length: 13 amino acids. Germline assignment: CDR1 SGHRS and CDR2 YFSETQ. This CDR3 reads CASSLMGRTEAFF. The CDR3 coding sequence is TGCGCCAGCAGCTTGATGGGGAGGACTGAAGCTTTCTTT.

Here the CDR3 reads CSVDPRGTGGTDTQYF. In DNA, the CDR3 is TGCAGCGTTGACCCTCGAGGGACAGGGGGCACAGATACGCAGTATTTT. The chain joins TRBV29-1 to TRBJ2-3; 10 bases are a match to TRBD1. Germline CDR1 is SQVTM and CDR2 is ANQGSEA. Germline trimming cut 3 bases from V and 1 base from J; bases unmatched to any gene: 7. This CDR3 has 16 amino acids.

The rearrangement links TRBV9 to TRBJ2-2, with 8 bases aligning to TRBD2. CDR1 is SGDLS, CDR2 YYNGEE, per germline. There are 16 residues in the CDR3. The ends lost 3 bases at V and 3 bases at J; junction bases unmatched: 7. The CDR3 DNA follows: TGTGCCAGCAGCGATCGGAGAGCGGGAGACACCGGGGAGCTGTTTTTT. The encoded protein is CASSDRRAGDTGELFF.

The CDR3 DNA follows: TGTGCCACCAGTGCGATTCCCAGGACAGGGGCAAAAGAGACCCAGTACTTC. It specifies CATSAIPRTGAKETQYF. This chain uses TRBV24-1 with TRBJ2-5, with 9 positions matching TRBD1. Germline values: CDR1 KGHDR, CDR2 SFDVKD. After removal of 5 bases from V and 3 bases from J, the junction contained 12 bases not matched to a gene. CDR3 length equals 17 residues.

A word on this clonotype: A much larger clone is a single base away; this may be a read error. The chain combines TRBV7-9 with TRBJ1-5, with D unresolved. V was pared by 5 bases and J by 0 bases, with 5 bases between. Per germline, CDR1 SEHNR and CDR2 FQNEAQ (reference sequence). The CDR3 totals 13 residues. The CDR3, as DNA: TGTGCCAGCAGCAAATATAGCAATCAGCCCCAGCATTTT. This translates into CASSKYSNQPQHF.

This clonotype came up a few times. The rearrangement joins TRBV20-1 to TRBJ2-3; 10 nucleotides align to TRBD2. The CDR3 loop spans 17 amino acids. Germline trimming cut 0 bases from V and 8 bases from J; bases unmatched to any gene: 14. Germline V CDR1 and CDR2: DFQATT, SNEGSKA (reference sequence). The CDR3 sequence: CSARDSGRALSQITQYF. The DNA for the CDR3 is TGCAGTGCTAGAGACAGCGGGAGGGCTCTATCCCAAATTACGCAGTATTTT.

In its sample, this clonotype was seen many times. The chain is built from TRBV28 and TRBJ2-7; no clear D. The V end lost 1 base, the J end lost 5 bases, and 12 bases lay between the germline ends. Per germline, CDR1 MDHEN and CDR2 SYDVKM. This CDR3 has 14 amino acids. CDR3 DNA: TGTGCCAGCAGTTTATCTGGGCCCATGGACGAGCAGTACTTC. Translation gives CASSLSGPMDEQYF.

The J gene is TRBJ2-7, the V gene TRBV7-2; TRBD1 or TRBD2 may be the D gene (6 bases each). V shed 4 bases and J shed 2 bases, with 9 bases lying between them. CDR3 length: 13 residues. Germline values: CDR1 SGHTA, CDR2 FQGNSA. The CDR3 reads CASSWGATYEQYV. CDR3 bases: TGTGCCAGCAGCTGGGGGGCAACCTACGAGCAGTACGTC.

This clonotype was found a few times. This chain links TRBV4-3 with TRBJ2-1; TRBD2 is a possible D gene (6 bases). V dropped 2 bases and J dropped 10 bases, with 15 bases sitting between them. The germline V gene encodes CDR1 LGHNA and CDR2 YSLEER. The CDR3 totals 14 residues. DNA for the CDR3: TGCGCCAGCAGCCAACCGGGACTCTTTGGGGAGCAGTTCTTC. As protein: CASSQPGLFGEQFF.

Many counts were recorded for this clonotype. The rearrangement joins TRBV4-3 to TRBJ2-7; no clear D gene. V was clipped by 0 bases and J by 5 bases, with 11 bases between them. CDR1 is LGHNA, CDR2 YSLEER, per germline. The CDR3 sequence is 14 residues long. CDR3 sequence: CASSQDWWAHEQYF. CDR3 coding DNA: TGCGCCAGCAGCCAAGATTGGTGGGCCCACGAGCAGTACTTC.

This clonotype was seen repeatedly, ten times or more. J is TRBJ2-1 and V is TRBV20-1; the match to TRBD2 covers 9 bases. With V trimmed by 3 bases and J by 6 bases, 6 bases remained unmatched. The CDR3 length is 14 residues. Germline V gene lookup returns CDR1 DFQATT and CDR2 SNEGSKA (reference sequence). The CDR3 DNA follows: TGCAGTGCTAGGGAACTAGCGGGTCTCAATGAGCAGTTCTTC. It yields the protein CSARELAGLNEQFF.

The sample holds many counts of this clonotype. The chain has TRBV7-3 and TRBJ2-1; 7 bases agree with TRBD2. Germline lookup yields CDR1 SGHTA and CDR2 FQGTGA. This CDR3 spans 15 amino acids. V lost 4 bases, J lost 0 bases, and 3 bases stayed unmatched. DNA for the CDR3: TGTGCCAGCAGCTCCGGGAGGAGCTCCTACAATGAGCAGTTCTTC. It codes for CASSSGRSSYNEQFF.

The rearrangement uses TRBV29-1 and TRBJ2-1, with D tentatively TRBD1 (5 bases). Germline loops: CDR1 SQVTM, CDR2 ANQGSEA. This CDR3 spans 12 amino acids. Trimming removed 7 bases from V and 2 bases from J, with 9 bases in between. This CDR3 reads CSAGLTYNEQFF. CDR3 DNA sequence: TGCAGCGCAGGGCTGACCTACAATGAGCAGTTCTTC.

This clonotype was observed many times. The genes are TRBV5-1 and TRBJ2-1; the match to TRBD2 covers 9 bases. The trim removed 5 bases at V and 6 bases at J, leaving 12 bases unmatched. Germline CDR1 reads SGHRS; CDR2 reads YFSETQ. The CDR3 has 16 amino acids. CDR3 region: CASSPQGLAGRNEQFF. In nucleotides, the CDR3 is TGCGCCAGCAGTCCACAGGGGCTAGCGGGACGCAATGAGCAGTTCTTC.

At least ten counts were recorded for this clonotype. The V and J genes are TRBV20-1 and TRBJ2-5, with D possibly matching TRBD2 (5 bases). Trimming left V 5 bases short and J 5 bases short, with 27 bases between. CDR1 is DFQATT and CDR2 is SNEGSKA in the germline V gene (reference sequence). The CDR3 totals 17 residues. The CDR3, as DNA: TGCAGTGCTCCCCCCCTCGGGCTAGCAGCGTCTTCCGAGACCCAGTACTTC. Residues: CSAPPLGLAASSETQYF.

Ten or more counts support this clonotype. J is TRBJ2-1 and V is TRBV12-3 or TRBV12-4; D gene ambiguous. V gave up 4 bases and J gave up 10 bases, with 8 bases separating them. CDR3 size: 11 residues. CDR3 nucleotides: TGTGCCAGCAGTTGGGGTTCGGAGCAGTTCTTC. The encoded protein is CASSWGSEQFF.

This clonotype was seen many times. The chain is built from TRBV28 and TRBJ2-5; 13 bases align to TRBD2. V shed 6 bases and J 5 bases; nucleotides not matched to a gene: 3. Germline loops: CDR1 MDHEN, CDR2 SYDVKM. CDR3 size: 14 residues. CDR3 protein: CASRLAGGAETQYF. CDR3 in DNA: TGTGCCAGCAGACTAGCGGGAGGGGCTGAGACCCAGTACTTC.

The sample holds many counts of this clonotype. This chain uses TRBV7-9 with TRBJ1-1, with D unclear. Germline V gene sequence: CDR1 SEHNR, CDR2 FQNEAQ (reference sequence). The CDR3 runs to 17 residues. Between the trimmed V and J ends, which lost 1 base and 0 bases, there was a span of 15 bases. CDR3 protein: CASSLVSGDRMNTEAFF. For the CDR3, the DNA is TGTGCCAGCAGCTTAGTCAGCGGTGATAGAATGAACACTGAAGCTTTCTTT.

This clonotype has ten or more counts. The CDR3 DNA sequence: TGTGCCAGCAGTGAATGGGGCGCGTCAACGGGTATATACAATGAGCAGTTCTTC. Translation gives CASSEWGASTGIYNEQFF. The chain uses TRBV2 and TRBJ2-1; tentative D call: TRBD1 (5 bases). The CDR3 extends over 18 amino acids. V lost 2 bases to trimming and J lost 4 bases, with 21 bases between them. Germline V gene lookup returns CDR1 SNHLY and CDR2 FYNNEI.